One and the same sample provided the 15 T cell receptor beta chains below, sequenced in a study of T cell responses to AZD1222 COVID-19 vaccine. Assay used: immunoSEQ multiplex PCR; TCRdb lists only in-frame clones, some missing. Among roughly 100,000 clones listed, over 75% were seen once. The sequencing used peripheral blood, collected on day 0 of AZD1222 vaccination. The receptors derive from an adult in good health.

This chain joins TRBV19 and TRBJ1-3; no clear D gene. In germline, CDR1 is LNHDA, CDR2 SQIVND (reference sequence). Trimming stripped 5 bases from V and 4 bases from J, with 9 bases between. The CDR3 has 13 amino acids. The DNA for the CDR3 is TGTGCCAGTAGTCTCGGGAGCGGAAACACCATATATTTT. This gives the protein CASSLGSGNTIYF. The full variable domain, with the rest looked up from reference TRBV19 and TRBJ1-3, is DGGITQSPKYLFRKEGQNVTLSCEQNLNHDAMYWYRQDPGQGLRLIYYSQIVNDFQKGDIAEGYSVSREKKESFPLTVTSAQKNPTAFYLCASSLGSGNTIYFGEGSWLTVV.

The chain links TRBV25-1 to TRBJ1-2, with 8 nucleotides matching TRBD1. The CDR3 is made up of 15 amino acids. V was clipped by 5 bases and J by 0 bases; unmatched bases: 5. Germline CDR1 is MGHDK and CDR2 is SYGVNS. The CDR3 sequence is CASSPQGDSNYGYTF. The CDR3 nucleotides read TGTGCCAGCAGTCCACAGGGGGATTCTAACTATGGCTACACCTTC.

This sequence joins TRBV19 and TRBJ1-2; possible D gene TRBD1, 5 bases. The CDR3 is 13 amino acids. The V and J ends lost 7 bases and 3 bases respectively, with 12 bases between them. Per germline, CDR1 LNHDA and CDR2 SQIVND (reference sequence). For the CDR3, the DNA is TGTGCCAGTAAAGACCCGGGGCACTATGGCTACACCTTC. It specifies CASKDPGHYGYTF.

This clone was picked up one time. This chain's CDR3 is CASSLVFLGAPYNEQFF. The CDR3 nucleotides are TGTGCCAGCAGCTTAGTGTTCCTTGGGGCCCCCTACAATGAGCAGTTCTTC. This chain uses TRBV11-2 with TRBJ2-1; D is possibly TRBD1 (5 bases). CDR1 SGHAT and CDR2 FQNNGV come from the germline V gene. Trimming shortened V by 1 base and J by 2 bases, and 15 bases separated the two germline ends. The CDR3 loop spans 17 amino acids.

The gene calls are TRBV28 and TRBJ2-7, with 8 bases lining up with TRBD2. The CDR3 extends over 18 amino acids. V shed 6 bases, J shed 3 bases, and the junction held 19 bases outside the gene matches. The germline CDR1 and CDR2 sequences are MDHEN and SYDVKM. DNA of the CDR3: TGTGCCAGCAGCCCCCTTCCCGAGCGGGAGAGGAGGTACTACGAGCAGTACTTC. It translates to CASSPLPERERRYYEQYF.

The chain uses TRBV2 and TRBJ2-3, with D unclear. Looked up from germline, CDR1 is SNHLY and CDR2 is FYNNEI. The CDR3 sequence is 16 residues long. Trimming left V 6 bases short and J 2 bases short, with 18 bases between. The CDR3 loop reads CASSDTSDLLTDTQYF. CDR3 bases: TGTGCCAGCAGCGATACCTCCGACCTCCTCACAGATACGCAGTATTTT.

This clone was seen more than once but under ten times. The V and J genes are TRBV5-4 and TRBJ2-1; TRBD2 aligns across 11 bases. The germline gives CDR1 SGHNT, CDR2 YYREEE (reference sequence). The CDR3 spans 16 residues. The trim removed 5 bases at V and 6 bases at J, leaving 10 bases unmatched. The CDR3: CASSSRTSGRGNEQFF. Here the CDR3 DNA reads TGTGCCAGCAGTTCCCGGACTAGCGGGCGGGGCAATGAGCAGTTCTTC.

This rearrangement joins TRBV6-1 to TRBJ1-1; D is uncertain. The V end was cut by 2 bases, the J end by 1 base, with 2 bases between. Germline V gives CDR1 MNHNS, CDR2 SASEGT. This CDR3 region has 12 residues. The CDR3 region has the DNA TGTGCCAGCAGTGAATGGAACACTGAAGCTTTCTTT. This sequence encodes CASSEWNTEAFF.

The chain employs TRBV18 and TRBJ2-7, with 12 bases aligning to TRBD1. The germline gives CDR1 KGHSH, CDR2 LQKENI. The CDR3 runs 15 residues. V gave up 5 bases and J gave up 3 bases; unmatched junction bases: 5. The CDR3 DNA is TGTGCCAGCTCAATGGGACAGGGGGCCTACTACGAGCAGTACTTC. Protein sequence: CASSMGQGAYYEQYF. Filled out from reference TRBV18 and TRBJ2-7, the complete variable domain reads NAGVMQNPRHLVRRRGQEARLRCSPMKGHSHVYWYRQLPEEGLKFMVYLQKENIIDESGMPKERFSAEFPKEGPSILRIQQVVRGDSAAYFCASSMGQGAYYEQYFGPGTRLTVT.

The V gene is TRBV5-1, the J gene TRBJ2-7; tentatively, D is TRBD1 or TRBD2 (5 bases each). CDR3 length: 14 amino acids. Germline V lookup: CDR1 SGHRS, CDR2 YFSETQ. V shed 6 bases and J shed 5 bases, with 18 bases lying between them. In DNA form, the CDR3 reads TGCGCCAGCATGGGGGAAGACCGTGATGACGAGCAGTACTTC. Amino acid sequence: CASMGEDRDDEQYF.

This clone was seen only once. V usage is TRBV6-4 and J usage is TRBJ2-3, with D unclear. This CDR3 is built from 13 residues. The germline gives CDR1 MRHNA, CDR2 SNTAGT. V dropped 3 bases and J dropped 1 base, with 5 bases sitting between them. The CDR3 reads CASSERGTDTQYF. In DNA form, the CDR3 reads TGTGCCAGCAGTGAAAGGGGCACAGATACGCAGTATTTT.

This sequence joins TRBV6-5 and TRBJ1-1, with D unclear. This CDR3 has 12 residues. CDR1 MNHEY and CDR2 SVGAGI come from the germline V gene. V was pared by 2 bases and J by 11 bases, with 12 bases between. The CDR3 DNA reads TGTGCCAGCAGTTACCCTGGCATGGGGGCTTTCTTT. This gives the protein CASSYPGMGAFF.

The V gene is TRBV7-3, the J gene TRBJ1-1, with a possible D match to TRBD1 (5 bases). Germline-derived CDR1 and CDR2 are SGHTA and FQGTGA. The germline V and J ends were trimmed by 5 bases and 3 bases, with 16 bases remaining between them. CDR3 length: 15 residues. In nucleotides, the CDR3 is TGTGCCAGCAGCACACAGTACGGCAGGGACACTGAAGCTTTCTTT. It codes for CASSTQYGRDTEAFF.

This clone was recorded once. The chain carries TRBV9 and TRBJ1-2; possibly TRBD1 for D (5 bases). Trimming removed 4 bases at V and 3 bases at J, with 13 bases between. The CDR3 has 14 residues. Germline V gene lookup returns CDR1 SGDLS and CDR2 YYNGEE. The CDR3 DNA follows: TGTGCCAGCAGCCAGGGCATAGGAGACTATGGCTACACCTTC. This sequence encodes CASSQGIGDYGYTF.

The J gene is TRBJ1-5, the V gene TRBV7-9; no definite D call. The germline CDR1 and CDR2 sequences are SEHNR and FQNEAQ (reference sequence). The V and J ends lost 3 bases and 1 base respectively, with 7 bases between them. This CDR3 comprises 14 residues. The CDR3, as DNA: TGTGCCAGCAGCTTTTCACAGAGCAATCAGCCCCAGCATTTT. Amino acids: CASSFSQSNQPQHF.